Given below is one T cell receptor (beta chain) in context. Its antigen is currently not known. It has no much larger one-base neighbor in the sample; base qualities were not kept. The source of the sample is a study of shared clonotypes between healthy human individuals (dated by TCRdb to the early 2020s). About the full investigation: The cohort comprised a couple of women and a few men aged 18 to 49 years. Leukapheresis yielded between about 0.8 and 9.5 billion PBMCs per donor. Blood TCR repertoires of about five healthy adults were deeply sequenced to estimate repertoire size and the extent of clonotype sharing between individuals. To increase sequencing depth and limit assay-specific biases, different laboratories used diverse techniques to prepare libraries and sequence TCR repertoires. Per donor, three plates each were used for CD4 naive and CD4 memory, two for CD8 naive, and one for CD8 memory.

Paper-wide results and their limitations: The small number of donors limited the genetic and exposure-history diversity represented. Based on pairwise subsampling, the degree of clonotype sharing among donors was expected to be affected by sequencing depth. Rarefaction of sorted-subset datasets indicated incomplete sequencing despite the large sequencing depth. Sampling was restricted to blood, and TCR repertoires in tissues likely differ from the TCR repertoires found in blood. Compared with non-shared clonotypes, the clonotypes found in all four sorted-subset donors had higher generation probabilities. Naive subsets generally had larger estimated clonotype richness than memory subsets. Across several donors, approximately 5% of naive CD4, approximately 4% of naive CD8, about 2.3% of memory CD4, and under 0.45% of memory CD8 clonotypes were shared.

Using the deep immunoSEQ assay, TCR CDR3 regions were amplified from genomic DNA by multiplex PCR. For each cell subset, the extracted genomic DNA was distributed evenly across all wells of several immunoSEQ 96-well plates, and each plate served as one replicate. For sorted subsets, 200 to 250 ng of genomic DNA, equivalent to roughly 33,000 T cell genomes, went into each replicate PCR. The purified libraries were quantified using a Qubit 3.0 fluorometer, sized with a Bioanalyzer 2100, and then quantified again using the KAPA Library Quantification kit. Every immunoSEQ 96-well plate was sequenced on a dedicated single-read 150-cycle Illumina NextSeq 550 flow cell. The paper's processing steps were these. Because the immunoSEQ output held only junctional sequences and lacked quality scores, the filtering could not match the filtering applied to full-length reads. Sequences were annotated with PyIR, a Python wrapper for IgBLAST v1.9, and V/J genes and CDR3 were assigned using IMGT germline references. Reads were filtered out if the reads had weak V/J assignments (E-value above 1e-6), no CDR3, stop codons, out-of-frame junctions, or ambiguous translated residues. V3J clonotypes were defined as sequences sharing the same inferred V gene, J gene, and CDR3 amino acid sequence. To compute the percentage overlap between repertoires, the number of shared unique clonotypes was divided by the size of the smaller repertoire. RTK rarefaction, the Chao1 estimator, and Recon v2.1 estimates of unobserved clonotypes were used to assess repertoire richness. OLGA was used to compute generation probabilities for all TCRbeta clonotypes that the gDNA method yielded from a few donors. As stored in TCRdb, this immuneACCESS dataset retains in-frame rearrangements with V and J assigned. A fraction of the clones does not appear; measured against another copy, unresolved V genes explain less than half of the discrepancy, and the remainder lacks a known reason. V, J and clone size were drawn from that table, and D and trimming were deduced from the DNA. In all, the sample holds some 2 million clones, and about 95% of those were seen once. The top ten hold 1.2% of the sample.

CD8 naive samples were CD45RO-negative cells positively selected for CCR7, giving a CD45RA+CCR7+ population that excluded TemRA cells. The donors were healthy, HIV-negative adults with no recently reported acute infections or vaccinations. Every donor was a Caucasian adult living in Nashville, Tennessee, USA. After blood collection by leukapheresis, PBMCs were isolated using Ficoll-Histopaque density gradient centrifugation and then cryopreserved in the vapor phase of liquid nitrogen. Analytical flow cytometry was used to check the purity and quantity of each magnetically sorted T cell population. Each sorted fraction had its genomic DNA isolated and then quantified by UV absorbance on a Nanodrop 2000c. V has 1 base trimmed and J has 3 bases trimmed; junction bases matching no gene number 4. Measured from the cysteine to the phenylalanine, the CDR3 is 15 residues long. The only DNA kept is the CDR3, 45 bases in frame from the first base. The germline V gene (reference sequence) gives CDR1 as PRHDT and CDR2 as FYEKMQ.

The rearranged chain carries TRBV13 and TRBJ2-7; TRBD1 fits 9 bases in the junction. This TCR came from a man younger than 35 in good health. The sample taken for sequencing was naive CD8+ T cells sorted from blood. Explained via the paper, the cell subset or site label denotes: CD45RA+CCR7+. The DNA is TGTGCCAGCAGCTTAGCAGGGACAGGGCGCTACGAGCAGTACTTC. Translated, it gives CASSLAGTGRYEQYF.